The 21 T cell receptor beta chains below all came from one sample that was sequenced in a study of cytomegalovirus exposure and HLA in healthy donors. The PCR contained 60 Vbeta and 13 Jbeta primers. Repertoires were generated with immunoSEQ multiplex PCR, while TCRdb's copy carries only in-frame clones and drops some. The table has around 78,000 clones, 65% to 80% seen once. The sequencing input was PBMCs. All receptors derive from a woman between 35 and 50 years old in good health and CMV-seropositive.

The chain joins TRBV9 to TRBJ2-1; 7 bases agree with TRBD2. The CDR3 totals 15 residues. V shed 4 bases, J shed 5 bases, and the junction held 9 bases outside the gene matches. Looked up from germline, CDR1 is SGDLS and CDR2 is YYNGEE. In nucleotides, the CDR3 is TGTGCCAGCAGCCCTCGGGCGGGAGCAAACAATGAGCAGTTCTTC. Its translation: CASSPRAGANNEQFF.

This chain joins TRBV27 and TRBJ1-2; D possibly corresponds to TRBD1 (5 bases). V lost 4 bases and J lost 7, with 16 bases in between. The CDR3 runs 14 residues. Germline lookup yields CDR1 MNHEY and CDR2 SMNVEV (reference sequence). CDR3 region: CASSSQDGLSGYTF. DNA of the CDR3: TGTGCCAGCAGTTCACAGGACGGCCTGAGTGGCTACACCTTC.

The chain is built from TRBV6-5 and TRBJ2-7; no reliable D call. The CDR3 has 15 residues. Germline CDR1 reads MNHEY; CDR2 reads SVGAGI. The V end was cut by 8 bases, the J end by 1 base, with 18 bases between. The CDR3 here is CASGKARMLSYEQYF. In DNA form, the CDR3 reads TGTGCCAGCGGCAAAGCCAGGATGCTATCCTACGAGCAGTACTTC.

The rearrangement joins TRBV18 to TRBJ2-5; 8 bases map to TRBD2. Gene TRBJ2-7 matches the end of the DNA better, so the J call may be wrong. CDR1 is KGHSH and CDR2 is LQKENI in the germline V gene. This CDR3 comprises 12 residues. The CDR3 coding sequence is TGTGCCAGCTCCCGGGAGGGCTACGAGCAGTACTTC. Its protein is CASSREGYEQYF.

The rearrangement uses TRBV2 and TRBJ1-4; TRBD1 agrees at 10 bases. J gave up 8 bases and V 10 bases, and 7 bases lay outside the gene matches. This CDR3 is 13 amino acids long. Germline V gives CDR1 SNHLY, CDR2 FYNNEI. The CDR3 reads CATGQGVYEKLFF. Written as DNA, the CDR3 is TGTGCCACTGGACAGGGGGTATACGAAAAACTGTTTTTT.

The chain combines TRBV28 with TRBJ2-5; TRBD1 matches at 10 bases. Trimming took 3 bases from V and 3 from J; bases not matched to a gene: 4. The CDR3 consists of 15 residues. Germline values: CDR1 MDHEN, CDR2 SYDVKM. CDR3 DNA: TGTGCCAGCAGTTTTCGGGACAGGGGAGAAGAGACCCAGTACTTC. The encoded protein is CASSFRDRGEETQYF.

This clone was seen more than once but under ten times. The V gene is TRBV6-1, the J gene TRBJ2-7, with a possible D match to TRBD1 (6 bases). Trimming left V 8 bases short and J 2 bases short, with 16 bases between. Germline values: CDR1 MNHNS, CDR2 SASEGT. The CDR3 extends over 14 amino acids. The CDR3 DNA follows: TGTGCCAGCTACCTGGGGGCGGCCCCCTACGAGCAGTACTTC. Translated: CASYLGAAPYEQYF.

This chain uses TRBV6-5 with TRBJ2-5, with a tentative D call TRBD2 (6 bases). There are 12 residues in the CDR3. The V end was cut by 9 bases, the J end by 3 bases, with 11 bases between. In germline, CDR1 is MNHEY, CDR2 SVGAGI. The CDR3: CASRSGKETQYF. The CDR3 DNA sequence: TGTGCCAGTCGTAGCGGTAAAGAGACCCAGTACTTC.

The rearrangement uses TRBV27 and TRBJ2-7, with 9 nucleotides matching TRBD1. CDR1 and CDR2 (germline): MNHEY, SMNVEV (reference sequence). The CDR3 has 16 amino acids. The J segment lost 2 bases and the V segment lost 6 bases, leaving 11 bases of the junction unmatched. Written as DNA, the CDR3 is TGTGCCAGCAGCCGTGTCGGGACAGGGAGACCCTACGAGCAGTACTTC. Amino acids: CASSRVGTGRPYEQYF.

The V and J genes are TRBV14 and TRBJ2-2, with 7 bases identical to TRBD1. After removal of 4 bases from V and 7 bases from J, the junction contained 12 bases not matched to a gene. The CDR3 length is 16 residues. Per the germline V gene, CDR1 is SGHDN and CDR2 is FVKESK. CDR3 loop: CASSPRPQGIGGELFF. The CDR3 region has the DNA TGTGCCAGCAGCCCACGGCCACAGGGGATCGGCGGGGAGCTGTTTTTT.

This rearrangement joins TRBV7-9 to TRBJ2-5; 8 nucleotides agree with TRBD2. This CDR3 has 14 residues. Germline V gene lookup returns CDR1 SEHNR and CDR2 FQNEAQ (reference sequence). Trimming removed 6 bases from V and 1 base from J; junction bases left unmatched: 4. The CDR3 DNA sequence: TGTGCCAGCAGTTTCACTAGCGGCCAAGAGACCCAGTACTTC. Amino acids: CASSFTSGQETQYF.

Here the CDR3 reads CASADYEQYF. In DNA, the CDR3 is TGTGCCAGCGCGGACTACGAGCAGTACTTC. The chain is built from TRBV6-1 and TRBJ2-5; D is uncertain. The better agreement between TRBJ2-7 and the DNA end casts doubt on the J call. The germline CDR1 and CDR2 sequences are MNHNS and SASEGT. The CDR3 runs to 10 residues.

The rearrangement joins TRBV28 to TRBJ2-7; TRBD1 might be the D (5 bases). Trimming took off 7 bases at V and 5 bases at J, with 9 bases between the two ends. Germline CDR1 reads MDHEN; CDR2 reads SYDVKM. The CDR3 has 11 residues. CDR3 sequence: CASIYRNEQYF. The CDR3 nucleotides are TGTGCCAGCATCTACAGGAACGAGCAGTACTTC. The variable domain in full, completed from reference TRBV28 and TRBJ2-7, reads DVKVTQSSRYLVKRTGEKVFLECVQDMDHENMFWYRQDPGLGLRLIYFSYDVKMKEKGDIPEGYSVSREKKERFSLILESASTNQTSMYLCASIYRNEQYFGPGTRLTVT.

CDR3 region: CASSLEQGMNTEAFF. The CDR3 DNA follows: TGCGCCAGCAGCTTGGAACAGGGTATGAACACTGAAGCTTTCTTT. This sequence joins TRBV5-1 and TRBJ1-1, with a weak D call TRBD1 (6 bases). Looked up from germline, CDR1 is SGHRS and CDR2 is YFSETQ. Trimming stripped 0 bases from V and 0 bases from J, with 9 bases between. The CDR3 totals 15 residues.

A few counts support this clone. V and J are TRBV30 and TRBJ2-7; a possible D gene is TRBD2 (6 bases). Germline loops: CDR1 GTSNPN, CDR2 SVGIG (reference sequence). The germline V and J ends were trimmed by 4 bases and 3 bases, with 28 bases remaining between them. The CDR3 is made up of 18 amino acids. The CDR3 nucleotides are TGTGCCTGGATGAGGGGAGGTCAGGTCCCAACTACGTACTACGAGCAGTACTTC. This sequence encodes CAWMRGGQVPTTYYEQYF.

The chain has TRBV19 and TRBJ2-7; D is unresolved. V was clipped by 5 bases and J by 3 bases, with 8 bases between them. The CDR3 totals 12 residues. Per germline, CDR1 LNHDA and CDR2 SQIVND (reference sequence). CDR3 DNA sequence: TGTGCCAGTAGTCCCGGTGACTACGAGCAGTACTTC. Its translation: CASSPGDYEQYF.

This rearrangement joins TRBV19 to TRBJ2-5; TRBD1 agrees at 7 bases. With 6 bases clipped from V and 6 bases from J, the junction kept 10 bases outside the gene matches. This CDR3 spans 14 amino acids. Germline V gene sequence: CDR1 LNHDA, CDR2 SQIVND (reference sequence). The chain's CDR3 is CASSLGQAPKTQYF. CDR3 sequence (DNA): TGTGCCAGTAGCCTTGGACAGGCTCCGAAGACCCAGTACTTC. The complete variable domain, with remaining parts taken from reference TRBV19 and TRBJ2-5, reads DGGITQSPKYLFRKEGQNVTLSCEQNLNHDAMYWYRQDPGQGLRLIYYSQIVNDFQKGDIAEGYSVSREKKESFPLTVTSAQKNPTAFYLCASSLGQAPKTQYFGPGTRLLVL.

The rearrangement links TRBV6-1 to TRBJ1-2; 11 bases map to TRBD1. Losses at the gene ends were 3 bases for V and 9 bases for J; bases not matched to a gene: 3. Germline values: CDR1 MNHNS, CDR2 SASEGT. The CDR3 runs to 13 residues. CDR3 sequence: CASSEDRGPSYTF. The CDR3, as DNA: TGTGCCAGCAGTGAGGACAGGGGGCCCAGCTACACCTTC.

The rearrangement links TRBV9 to TRBJ2-3; 7 bases are a match to TRBD1. Germline V gene sequence: CDR1 SGDLS, CDR2 YYNGEE. The CDR3 sequence is 14 residues long. V gave up 0 bases and J gave up 6 bases; unmatched junction bases: 4. CDR3 sequence reads: CASSVAQGQDTQYF. CDR3 in DNA: TGTGCCAGCAGCGTAGCACAGGGGCAGGATACGCAGTATTTT.

V and J are TRBV6-1 and TRBJ2-1; 8 bases map to TRBD2. The V segment lost 5 bases and the J segment 3 bases; nucleotides outside the gene matches: 6. The CDR3 loop spans 15 amino acids. Germline V lookup: CDR1 MNHNS, CDR2 SASEGT. CDR3 coding DNA: TGTGCCAGCAGTTCCGGGGGGGATAACTACAATGAGCAGTTCTTC. It codes for CASSSGGDNYNEQFF.

This rearrangement joins TRBV7-9 to TRBJ2-2; 8 bases line up with TRBD2. V was pared by 0 bases and J by 2 bases, with 8 bases of the junction left unmatched. The CDR3 contains 18 residues. In germline, CDR1 is SEHNR, CDR2 FQNEAQ (reference sequence). CDR3 nucleotides: TGTGCCAGCAGCTTAGCTACCGGGAGGGCCGGTAACACCGGGGAGCTGTTTTTT. This gives the protein CASSLATGRAGNTGELFF. The variable domain in full, with the rest retrieved from reference TRBV7-9 and TRBJ2-2, is DTGVSQNPRHKITKRGQNVTFRCDPISEHNRLYWYRQTLGQGPEFLTYFQNEAQLEKSRLLSDRFSAERPKGSFSTLEIQRTEQGDSAMYLCASSLATGRAGNTGELFFGEGSRLTVL.